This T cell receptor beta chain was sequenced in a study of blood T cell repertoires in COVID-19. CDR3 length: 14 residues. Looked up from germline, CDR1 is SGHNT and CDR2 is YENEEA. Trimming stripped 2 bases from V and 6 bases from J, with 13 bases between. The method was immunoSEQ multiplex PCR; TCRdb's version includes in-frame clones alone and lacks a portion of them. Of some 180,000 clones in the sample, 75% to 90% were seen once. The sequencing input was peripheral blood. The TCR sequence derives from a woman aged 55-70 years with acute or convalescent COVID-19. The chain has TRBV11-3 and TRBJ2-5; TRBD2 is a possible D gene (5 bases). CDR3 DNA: TGTGCCAGCAGCTTAAGGCCGGGAAGCCAGACCCAGTACTTC. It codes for CASSLRPGSQTQYF.